The T cell receptor beta chain under discussion was sequenced for a study of blood T cell repertoires in COVID-19. Study-level information: Sites in the United States, Italy and Spain provided acute and convalescent COVID-19 samples.

The data were produced by immunoSEQ multiplex PCR, yet TCRdb's version contains in-frame clones alone and is incomplete. The data hold 200,000 to 250,000 clones, with 80% to 90% observed a single time. V was clipped by 6 bases and J by 5 bases; unmatched bases: 9. This CDR3 has 16 amino acids. Germline V CDR1 and CDR2: SNHLY, FYNNEI. The sample holds one count of this clone. Seattle patient enrollment occurred during active infection, with longitudinal follow-up thereafter. The clonotype originates from a woman older than 75 with COVID-19, enrolled during active disease. The sequenced sample consisted of peripheral blood. The rearrangement uses TRBV2 and TRBJ2-5; TRBD2 matches at 13 bases. For the CDR3, the DNA is TGTGCCAGCAGACGCACTAGCGGGGGGGCGTTGGAGACCCAGTACTTC. This gives the protein CASRRTSGGALETQYF.